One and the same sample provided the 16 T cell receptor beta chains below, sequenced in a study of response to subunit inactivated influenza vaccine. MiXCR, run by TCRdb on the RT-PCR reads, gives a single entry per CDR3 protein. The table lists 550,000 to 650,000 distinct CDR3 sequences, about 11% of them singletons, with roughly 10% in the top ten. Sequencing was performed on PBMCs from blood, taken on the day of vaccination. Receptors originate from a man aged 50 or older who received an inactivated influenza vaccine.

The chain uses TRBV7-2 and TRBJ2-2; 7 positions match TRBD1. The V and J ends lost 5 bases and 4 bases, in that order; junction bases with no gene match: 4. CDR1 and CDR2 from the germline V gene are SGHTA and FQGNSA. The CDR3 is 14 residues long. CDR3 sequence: CASSIGGFTGELFF. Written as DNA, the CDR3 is TGTGCCAGCAGCATAGGGGGCTTCACCGGGGAGCTGTTTTTT.

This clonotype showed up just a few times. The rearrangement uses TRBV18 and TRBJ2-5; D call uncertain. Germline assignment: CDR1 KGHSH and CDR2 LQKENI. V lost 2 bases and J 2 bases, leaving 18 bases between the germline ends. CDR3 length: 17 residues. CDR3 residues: CASSPTPSTAMQETQYF. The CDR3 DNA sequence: TGTGCCAGCTCACCAACTCCGTCGACGGCCATGCAAGAGACCCAGTACTTC. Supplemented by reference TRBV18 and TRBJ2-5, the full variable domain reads NAGVMQNPRHLVRRRGQEARLRCSPMKGHSHVYWYRQLPEEGLKFMVYLQKENIIDESGMPKERFSAEFPKEGPSILRIQQVVRGDSAAYFCASSPTPSTAMQETQYFGPGTRLLVL.

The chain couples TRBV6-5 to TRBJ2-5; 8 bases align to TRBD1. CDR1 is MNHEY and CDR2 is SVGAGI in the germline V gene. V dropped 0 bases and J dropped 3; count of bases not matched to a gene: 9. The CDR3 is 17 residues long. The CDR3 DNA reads TGTGCCAGCAGTTACTCCCAGGGGGCAATTCGGGAAGAGACCCAGTACTTC. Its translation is CASSYSQGAIREETQYF.

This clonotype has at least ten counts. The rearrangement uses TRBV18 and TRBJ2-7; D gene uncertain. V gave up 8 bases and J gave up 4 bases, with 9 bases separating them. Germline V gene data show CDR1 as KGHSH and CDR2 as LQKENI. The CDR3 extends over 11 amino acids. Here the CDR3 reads CASSPEYEQYF. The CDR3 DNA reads TGTGCCAGCAGTCCAGAATACGAGCAGTACTTC.

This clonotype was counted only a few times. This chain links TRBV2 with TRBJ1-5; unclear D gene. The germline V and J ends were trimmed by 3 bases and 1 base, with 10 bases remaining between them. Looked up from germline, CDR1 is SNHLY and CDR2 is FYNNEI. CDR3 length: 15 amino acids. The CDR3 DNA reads TGTGCCAGCAGTGAGTCGGTGATCAGCAATCAGCCCCAGCATTTT. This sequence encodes CASSESVISNQPQHF.

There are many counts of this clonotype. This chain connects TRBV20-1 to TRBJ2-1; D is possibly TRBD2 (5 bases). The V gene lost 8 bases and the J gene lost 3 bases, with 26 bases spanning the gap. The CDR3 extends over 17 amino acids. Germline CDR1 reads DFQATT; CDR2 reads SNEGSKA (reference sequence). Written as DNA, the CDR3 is TGCAGTACGACCGGGGTAGGCCGCGAAATCGTCTACAATGAGCAGTTCTTC. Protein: CSTTGVGREIVYNEQFF.

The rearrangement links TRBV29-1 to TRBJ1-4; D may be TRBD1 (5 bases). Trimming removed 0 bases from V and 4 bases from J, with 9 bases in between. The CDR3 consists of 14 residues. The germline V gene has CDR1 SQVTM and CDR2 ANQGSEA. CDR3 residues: CSVEEGAYNEKLFF. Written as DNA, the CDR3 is TGCAGCGTTGAAGAAGGGGCCTATAATGAAAAACTGTTTTTT.

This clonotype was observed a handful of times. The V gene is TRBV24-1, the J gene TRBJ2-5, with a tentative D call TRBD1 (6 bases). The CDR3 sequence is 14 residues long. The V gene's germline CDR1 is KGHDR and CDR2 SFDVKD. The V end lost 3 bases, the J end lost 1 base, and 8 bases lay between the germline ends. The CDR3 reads CATSDPQGQETQYF. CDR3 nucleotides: TGTGCCACCAGTGATCCACAGGGCCAAGAGACCCAGTACTTC.

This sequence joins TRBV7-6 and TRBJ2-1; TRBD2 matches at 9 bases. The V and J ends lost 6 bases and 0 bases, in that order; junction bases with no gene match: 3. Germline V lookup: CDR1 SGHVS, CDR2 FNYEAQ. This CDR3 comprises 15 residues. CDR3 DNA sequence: TGTGCCAGCAGTAATAGCGGGAGCTCCTACAATGAGCAGTTCTTC. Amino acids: CASSNSGSSYNEQFF. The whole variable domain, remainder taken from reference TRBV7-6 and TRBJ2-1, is GAGVSQSPRYKVTKRGQDVALRCDPISGHVSLYWYRQALGQGPEFLTYFNYEAQQDKSGLPNDRFSAERPEGSISTLTIQRTEQRDSAMYRCASSNSGSSYNEQFFGPGTRLTVL.

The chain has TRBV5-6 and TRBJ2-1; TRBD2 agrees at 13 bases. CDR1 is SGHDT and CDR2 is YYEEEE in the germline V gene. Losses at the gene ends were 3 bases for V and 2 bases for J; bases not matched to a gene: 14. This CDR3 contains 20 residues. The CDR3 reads CASSSRLAGGGRSTYNEQFF. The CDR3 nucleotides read TGTGCCAGCAGCTCCAGACTAGCGGGAGGCGGTAGAAGTACCTACAATGAGCAGTTCTTC.

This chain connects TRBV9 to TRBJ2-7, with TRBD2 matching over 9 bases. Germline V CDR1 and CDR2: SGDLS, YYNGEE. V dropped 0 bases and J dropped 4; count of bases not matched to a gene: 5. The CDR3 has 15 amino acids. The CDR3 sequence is CASSVDFSGRYEQYF. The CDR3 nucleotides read TGTGCCAGCAGCGTAGATTTTAGCGGGAGATACGAGCAGTACTTC.

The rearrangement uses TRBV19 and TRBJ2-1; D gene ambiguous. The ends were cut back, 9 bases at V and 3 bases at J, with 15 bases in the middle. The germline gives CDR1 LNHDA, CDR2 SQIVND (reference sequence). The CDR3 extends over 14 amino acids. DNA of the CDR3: TGTGCCAGGAGCCCCCGGCTTTACTACAATGAGCAGTTCTTC. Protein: CARSPRLYYNEQFF.

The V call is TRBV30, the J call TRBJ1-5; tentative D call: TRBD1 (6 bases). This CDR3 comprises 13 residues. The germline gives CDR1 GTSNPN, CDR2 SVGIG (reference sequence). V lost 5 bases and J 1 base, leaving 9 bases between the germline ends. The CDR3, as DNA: TGTGCCTGGGGGGGACAAAGCAATCAGCCCCAGCATTTT. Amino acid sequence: CAWGGQSNQPQHF.

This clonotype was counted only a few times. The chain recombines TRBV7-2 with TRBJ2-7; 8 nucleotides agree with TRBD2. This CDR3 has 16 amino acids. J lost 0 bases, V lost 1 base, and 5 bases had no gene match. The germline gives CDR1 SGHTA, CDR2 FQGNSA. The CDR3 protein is CASSLVSGRRSYEQYF. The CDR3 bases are TGTGCCAGCAGCTTAGTAAGCGGGAGACGCTCCTACGAGCAGTACTTC. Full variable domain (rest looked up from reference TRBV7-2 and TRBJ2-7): GAGVSQSPSNKVTEKGKDVELRCDPISGHTALYWYRQSLGQGLEFLIYFQGNSAPDKSGLPSDRFSAERTGGSVSTLTIQRTQQEDSAVYLCASSLVSGRRSYEQYFGPGTRLTVT.

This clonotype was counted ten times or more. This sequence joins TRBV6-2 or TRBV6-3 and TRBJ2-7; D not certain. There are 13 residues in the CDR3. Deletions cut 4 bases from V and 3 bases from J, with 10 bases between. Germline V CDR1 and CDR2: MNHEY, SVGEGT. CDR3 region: CASSFMALYEQYF. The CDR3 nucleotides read TGTGCCAGCAGTTTTATGGCTCTCTACGAGCAGTACTTC.

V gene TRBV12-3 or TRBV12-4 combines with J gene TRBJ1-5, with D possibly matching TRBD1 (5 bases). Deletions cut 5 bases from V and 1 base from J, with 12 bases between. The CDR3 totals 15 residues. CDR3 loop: CASSQRGSSNQPQHF. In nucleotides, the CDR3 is TGTGCCAGCAGTCAAAGGGGTTCGAGCAATCAGCCCCAGCATTTT.